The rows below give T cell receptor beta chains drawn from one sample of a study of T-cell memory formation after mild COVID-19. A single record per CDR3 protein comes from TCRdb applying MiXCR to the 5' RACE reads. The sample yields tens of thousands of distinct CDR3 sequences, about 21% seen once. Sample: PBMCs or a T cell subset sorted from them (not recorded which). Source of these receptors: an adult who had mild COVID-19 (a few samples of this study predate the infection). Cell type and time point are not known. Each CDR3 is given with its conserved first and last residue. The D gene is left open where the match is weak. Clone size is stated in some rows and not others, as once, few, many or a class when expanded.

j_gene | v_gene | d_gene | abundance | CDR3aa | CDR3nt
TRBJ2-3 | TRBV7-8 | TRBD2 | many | CASSPPRGSGRSLDTQYF | TGTGCCAGCAGCCCCCCCAGGGGTAGCGGGAGATCCCTAGATACGCAGTATTTT
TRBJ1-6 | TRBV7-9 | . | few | CASSRGINSPLHF | TGTGCCAGCAGCAGGGGAATTAATTCACCCCTCCACTTT
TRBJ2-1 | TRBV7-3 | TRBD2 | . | CASSAGTTEQFF | TGTGCCAGCAGCGCTGGGACTACGGAGCAGTTCTTC
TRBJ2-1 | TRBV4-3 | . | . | CASSPRSGNEQFF | TGCGCCAGCAGCCCCCGCTCAGGTAATGAGCAGTTCTTC
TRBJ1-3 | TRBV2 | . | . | CASRDGQPGNTIYF | TGTGCCAGCAGGGATGGACAGCCTGGAAACACCATATATTTT
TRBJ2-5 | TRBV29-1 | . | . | CSVEIIGVRGETQYF | TGCAGCGTTGAAATTATAGGAGTAAGGGGGGAGACCCAGTACTTC
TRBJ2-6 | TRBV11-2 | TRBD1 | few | CASSLTRGQGDLRSGANVLTF | TGTGCCAGCAGCCTCACACGCGGACAGGGAGATTTACGTTCTGGGGCCAACGTCCTGACTTTC
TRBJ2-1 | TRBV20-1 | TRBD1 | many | CSASGGTGRNEQFF | TGCAGTGCTTCAGGGGGGACAGGGAGGAATGAGCAGTTCTTC
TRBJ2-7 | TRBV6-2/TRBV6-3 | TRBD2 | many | CASSYAAGSSYEQYF | TGTGCCAGCAGTTACGCAGCGGGAAGCTCCTACGAGCAGTACTTC
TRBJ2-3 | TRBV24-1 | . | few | CATSDLRFASTDTQYF | TGTGCCACCAGTGATTTGAGGTTCGCTAGCACAGATACGCAGTATTTT
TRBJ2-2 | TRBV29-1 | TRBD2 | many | CSSRTSGTTGELFF | TGCAGCTCCCGGACTAGCGGGACCACCGGGGAGCTGTTTTTT
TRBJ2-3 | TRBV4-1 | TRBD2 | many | CASSRLLAGGPRDTQYF | TGCGCCAGCAGCCGCTTACTAGCGGGGGGGCCGAGAGATACGCAGTATTTT
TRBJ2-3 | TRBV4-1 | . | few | CASSPSGGRTDTQYF | TGCGCCAGCAGCCCCAGTGGGGGGCGCACAGATACGCAGTATTTT
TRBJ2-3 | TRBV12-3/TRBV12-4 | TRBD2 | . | CASSLEGLAAQYF | TGTGCCAGCAGTTTAGAGGGACTAGCGGCGCAGTATTTT
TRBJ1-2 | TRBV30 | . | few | CAWNGGTGVYGYTF | TGTGCCTGGAATGGCGGCACCGGGGTCTATGGCTACACCTTC
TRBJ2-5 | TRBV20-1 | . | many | CSADSRQETQYF | TGCAGTGCCGACAGTCGCCAAGAGACCCAGTACTTC
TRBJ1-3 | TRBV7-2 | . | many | CASSASLALGSGNTIYF | TGTGCCAGCAGCGCCTCCCTCGCCCTCGGCTCTGGAAACACCATATATTTT